Listed below are T cell receptor beta chains from one sample, sequenced in a study of OX40 agonist ivuxolimab in advanced cancers. TCRdb's copy holds only in-frame clones and misses some; the assay was immunoSEQ multiplex PCR. The sample has around 76,000 clones, about 85% seen once. This specimen consisted of CD4+ or CD8+ T cells sorted from blood, obtained in a trial of the OX40 agonist ivuxolimab. All receptors come from an adult with an advanced solid tumor such as melanoma, head and neck, liver or kidney cancer. Each CDR3 is given with its conserved first and last residue. The D gene is left open where the match is weak. Size tells how often a clone was seen (once, few, many) or the class of an expanded clone, and some rows leave it out.

.	TRBV2	TRBJ2-4	TRBD2	TGTGCCAGCAGTGAACAAGCGGGGGGGATAGCCAAAAACATTCAGTACTTC	CASSEQAGGIAKNIQYF
.	TRBV18	TRBJ1-1	.	TGTGCCAGCTCACCCAGAAACACTGAAGCTTTCTTT	CASSPRNTEAFF
few	TRBV25-1	TRBJ2-2	TRBD2	TGTGCCACCTCGCGGGGACTAGCGGACACCGGGGAGCTGTTTTTT	CATSRGLADTGELFF
.	TRBV6-4	TRBJ2-3	TRBD2	TGTGCCAGCAGTGCTAGCGGGGGGGCCCCAGATACGCAGTATTTT	CASSASGGAPDTQYF
.	TRBV2	TRBJ2-4	TRBD2	TGTGCCAGCAGTCCGTTTGATGGCGGGGGGGACATTCAGTACTTC	CASSPFDGGGDIQYF
few	TRBV18	TRBJ1-2	.	TGTGCCAGCTCACCTACAGCAGGTCGGGGCTACACCTTC	CASSPTAGRGYTF
.	TRBV28	TRBJ1-1	.	TGTGCCAGCAGTCGGGGGGAGCACACTGAAGCTTTCTTT	CASSRGEHTEAFF
few	TRBV7-9	TRBJ2-2	TRBD1	TGTGCCAGCAGCTTCTTCGGGTCAGGGGGCACCGGGGAGCTGTTTTTT	CASSFFGSGGTGELFF
.	TRBV19	TRBJ2-7	.	TGTGCCAGTAGTATTTCGGGCAGTAACTCCTACGAGCAGTACTTC	CASSISGSNSYEQYF
.	TRBV6-5	TRBJ1-2	.	TGTGCCAGCAGTTACTCTGGCAGGGGCGGTAATGGCTACACCTTC	CASSYSGRGGNGYTF
.	TRBV5-8	TRBJ2-5	.	TGTGCCAGCAGCTTGGGTCTCCGACAGGAAGAGACCCAGTACTTC	CASSLGLRQEETQYF
.	TRBV7-6	TRBJ2-3	.	TGTGCCAGCAGACCACAGAGCGGGAGCACAGATACGCAGTATTTT	CASRPQSGSTDTQYF
.	TRBV28	TRBJ2-1	TRBD1	TGTGCCAGCAGAACTGGACAGGGGGGATACAATGAGCAGTTCTTC	CASRTGQGGYNEQFF
.	TRBV27	TRBJ2-7	TRBD2	TGTGCCAGCAGTTGGGGACTAGCGGGAGTATACGAGCAGTACTTC	CASSWGLAGVYEQYF
.	TRBV6-5	TRBJ2-3	.	TGTGCCAGCAGGTGGGGCCAGTACACAGATACGCAGTATTTT	CASRWGQYTDTQYF
.	TRBV27	TRBJ2-2	.	TGTGCCAGCAGTTTAGAGGGTCGGACCGGGGAGCTGTTTTTT	CASSLEGRTGELFF
.	TRBV11-3	TRBJ2-2	TRBD1	TGTGCCAGCAGCTCTCGGACAGGGAACACCGGGGAGCTGTTTTTT	CASSSRTGNTGELFF
.	TRBV15	TRBJ2-6	TRBD2	TGTGCCACCGGCTCGCGGGGGGCTGGGGCCAACGTCCTGACTTTC	CATGSRGAGANVLTF
.	TRBV28	TRBJ2-1	.	TGTGCCAGCAGTTTCCCCCAGCCGAGCTCCTACAATGAGCAGTTCTTC	CASSFPQPSSYNEQFF
once	TRBV5-5	TRBJ2-3	.	TGTGCCAGCAGCTTCCACCCAGTCACAGATACGCAGTATTTT	CASSFHPVTDTQYF
.	TRBV27	TRBJ1-5	TRBD1	TGTGCCAGCAGTCCCGACAGGGCCCACCAGCCCCAGCATTTT	CASSPDRAHQPQHF
once	TRBV18	TRBJ2-7	TRBD2	TGTGCCAGCTCACCGGGCGGGGGGTGGTACGAGCAGTACTTC	CASSPGGGWYEQYF
.	TRBV6-5	TRBJ1-6	TRBD1	TGTGCCAGCTACTCCCCGAGGGGGCGACTCCACTTT	CASYSPRGRLHF
few	TRBV7-9	TRBJ1-2	TRBD1	TGTGCCAGCAGCTTAGCCGGGACAGCTGAAAACTATGGCTACACCTTC	CASSLAGTAENYGYTF
.	TRBV5-4	TRBJ1-4	.	TGTGCCAGCAGGGACACCGGAGCAACTAATGAAAAACTGTTTTTT	CASRDTGATNEKLFF
.	TRBV7-9	TRBJ2-3	TRBD2	TGTGCCAGCAGCACGCGATCCGGACTAGGGAATACGCAGTATTTT	CASSTRSGLGNTQYF
once	TRBV11-2	TRBJ2-4	.	TGTGCCAGCAGCTTAGCCCAGGAGATAGCCAAAAACATTCAGTACTTC	CASSLAQEIAKNIQYF
.	TRBV6-1	TRBJ1-4	TRBD1	TGTGCCAGCAGGCCGGGACAGGGCATCAATGAAAAACTGTTTTTT	CASRPGQGINEKLFF
.	TRBV29-1	TRBJ1-1	TRBD1	TGCAGCGTTTCTATAGGGACAGGGTACACTGAAGCTTTCTTT	CSVSIGTGYTEAFF
.	TRBV11-3	TRBJ2-1	.	TGTGCCAGCAGCTTAGGGGGGGGCGTAACTGCTAATGAGCAGTTCTTC	CASSLGGGVTANEQFF
.	TRBV4-1	TRBJ1-1	.	TGCGCCAGCAGCCCTTTCCCCACTGAGTTCGCTTTCTTT	CASSPFPTEFAFF
.	TRBV9	TRBJ2-2	TRBD1	TGTGCCAGCAGCGTACCGGGACAGATTACCGGGGAGCTGTTTTTT	CASSVPGQITGELFF
once	TRBV28	TRBJ2-3	.	TGTGCCAGCAGTAGCACAGATACGCAGTATTTT	CASSSTDTQYF
.	TRBV5-6	TRBJ2-2	.	TGTGCCAGCAGCTTGAGGATTAACACCGGGGAGCTGTTTTTT	CASSLRINTGELFF
once	TRBV29-1	TRBJ1-1	.	TGCAGCGTAGAACTAGAGAACACTGAAGCTTTCTTT	CSVELENTEAFF
.	TRBV20-1	TRBJ1-1	.	TGCAGTGCCGGGTGGGACACTGAAGCTTTCTTT	CSAGWDTEAFF
.	TRBV19	TRBJ2-5	.	TGTGCCAGTTCTCGCATTGAACAAGAGACCCAGTACTTC	CASSRIEQETQYF
.	TRBV5-1	TRBJ2-3	.	TGCGCCAGCAGCTTGACTACCTCTAGCACAGATACGCAGTATTTT	CASSLTTSSTDTQYF
.	TRBV19	TRBJ1-1	.	TGTGCCAGTGGAGGGGCGAAATTGAACACTGAAGCTTTCTTT	CASGGAKLNTEAFF
few	TRBV6-5	TRBJ2-5	TRBD1	TGTGCCAGCAGTTCTCACCGGACAGGCACTAAAGAGACCCAGTACTTC	CASSSHRTGTKETQYF
.	TRBV6-5	TRBJ2-3	.	TGTGCCGCCCGGGACACAGATACGCAGTATTTT	CAARDTDTQYF
.	TRBV19	TRBJ1-1	.	TGTGCCAGTAGTAGGGGTCCCAGGGGGAACACTGAAGCTTTCTTT	CASSRGPRGNTEAFF
.	TRBV28	TRBJ2-3	.	TGTGCCAGCAGTACCCCCACAAAACGCACAGATACGCAGTATTTT	CASSTPTKRTDTQYF
.	TRBV27	TRBJ1-5	TRBD1	TGTGCCAGCAGTCCCTACAGGGGTAGCAATCAGCCCCAGCATTTT	CASSPYRGSNQPQHF
.	TRBV28	TRBJ2-7	.	TGTGCCAGCATATCCGGAGATTACGAGCAGTACTTC	CASISGDYEQYF
once	TRBV5-4	TRBJ1-1	TRBD1	TGTGCCAGCAGCTACTGGACAGGTAACACTGAAGCTTTCTTT	CASSYWTGNTEAFF